The 5 T cell receptor beta chains below come from one sample, sequenced in a study of T cell responses to AZD1222 COVID-19 vaccine. This table comes from immunoSEQ multiplex PCR, and its TCRdb copy is limited to in-frame clones, with some not included. The repertoire holds roughly 100,000 clones, with 90% as singletons. The sample here was peripheral blood, taken on day 0 of AZD1222 vaccination. These receptors all come from an adult in good health.

This clone was detected only once. The V call is TRBV19, the J call TRBJ2-1, with a possible D match to TRBD2 (5 bases). The CDR3 runs 14 residues. Germline lookup yields CDR1 LNHDA and CDR2 SQIVND (reference sequence). Trimming shortened V by 5 bases and J by 8 bases, and 16 bases separated the two germline ends. In nucleotides, the CDR3 is TGTGCCAGTAGTTCGGGATTCGGAAACGATGAGCAGTTCTTC. Amino acid sequence: CASSSGFGNDEQFF.

The chain is built from TRBV3-1 (or the pseudogene TRBV3-2) and TRBJ2-3; possible D gene TRBD1, 5 bases. Germline CDR1 is LGHDT and CDR2 is YNNKEL (reference sequence). V lost 0 bases and J lost 3, with 10 bases in between. The CDR3 contains 15 residues. The CDR3 sequence is CASSQEGRVTDTQYF. The CDR3 DNA follows: TGTGCCAGCAGCCAAGAAGGCAGGGTGACAGATACGCAGTATTTT.

This clone was detected only once. The chain is built from TRBV4-3 and TRBJ2-5; no firm D call. Germline V lookup: CDR1 LGHNA, CDR2 YSLEER. V was clipped by 4 bases and J by 1 base, with 7 bases between them. CDR3 length equals 13 residues. The CDR3 region is CASSLRAQETQYF. CDR3 nucleotides: TGCGCCAGCAGCCTCCGGGCCCAAGAGACCCAGTACTTC.

The rearrangement uses TRBV6-2 or TRBV6-3 and TRBJ2-2; 9 nucleotides agree with TRBD2. The germline gives CDR1 MNHEY, CDR2 SVGEGT. V gave up 5 bases and J gave up 4 bases; unmatched junction bases: 11. CDR3 size: 17 residues. The chain's CDR3 is CASSRTPGLATTGELFF. The CDR3, as DNA: TGTGCCAGCAGTCGGACCCCGGGACTAGCAACCACCGGGGAGCTGTTTTTT.

This clone was detected once. This sequence joins TRBV7-9 and TRBJ1-5; the D gene is possibly TRBD1 (5 bases). V lost 3 bases, J lost 3 bases, and 9 bases lay in between. Per the germline V gene, CDR1 is SEHNR and CDR2 is FQNEAQ (reference sequence). This CDR3 has 14 amino acids. This CDR3 is CASSFLTDNQPQHF. DNA for the CDR3: TGTGCCAGCAGCTTTTTGACAGACAATCAGCCCCAGCATTTT.